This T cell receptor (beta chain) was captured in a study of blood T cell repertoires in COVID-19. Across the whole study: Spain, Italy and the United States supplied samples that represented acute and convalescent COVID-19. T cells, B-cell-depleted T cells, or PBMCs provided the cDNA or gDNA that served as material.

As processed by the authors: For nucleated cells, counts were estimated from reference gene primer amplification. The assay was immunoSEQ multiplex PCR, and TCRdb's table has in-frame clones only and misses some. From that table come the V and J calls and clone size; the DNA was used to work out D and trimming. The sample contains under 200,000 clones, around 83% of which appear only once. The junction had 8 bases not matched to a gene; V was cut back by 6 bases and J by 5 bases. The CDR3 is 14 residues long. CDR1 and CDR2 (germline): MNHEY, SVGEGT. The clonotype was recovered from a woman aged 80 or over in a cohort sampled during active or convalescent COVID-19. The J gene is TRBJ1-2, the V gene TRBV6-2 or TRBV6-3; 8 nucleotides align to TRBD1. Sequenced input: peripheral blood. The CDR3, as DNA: TGTGCCAGCAGACCTACAGGGGGAAGGTATGGCTACACCTTC. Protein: CASRPTGGRYGYTF.